Listed here are 10 T cell receptor beta chains from one sample, sequenced in a study of blood T cell repertoires in COVID-19. Method: immunoSEQ multiplex PCR; TCRdb's copy keeps in-frame clones and lacks some. In the table there are about 210,000 clones, over 60% of which are singletons. Sequencing was carried out using peripheral blood. The receptors originated from a woman in her 70s with acute or convalescent COVID-19.

The chain combines TRBV29-1 with TRBJ2-3; 9 bases fit TRBD1. The CDR3 totals 14 residues. Germline CDR1 reads SQVTM; CDR2 reads ANQGSEA. Losses at the gene ends were 7 bases for V and 4 bases for J; bases not matched to a gene: 9. This CDR3 reads CSETGGFIPDTQYF. CDR3 in DNA: TGCAGCGAGACAGGGGGTTTCATTCCAGATACGCAGTATTTT.

A single count supports this clone. The V call is TRBV5-4, the J call TRBJ1-3, with 9 bases matching TRBD1. The CDR3 covers 16 residues. The germline gives CDR1 SGHNT, CDR2 YYREEE (reference sequence). The ends lost 3 bases at V and 0 bases at J; junction bases unmatched: 4. Here the CDR3 reads CASSWGQGYSGNTIYF. Here the CDR3 DNA reads TGTGCCAGCAGCTGGGGACAGGGTTACTCTGGAAACACCATATATTTT. Filled out from reference TRBV5-4 and TRBJ1-3, the complete variable domain reads ETGVTQSPTHLIKTRGQQVTLRCSSQSGHNTVSWYQQALGQGPQFIFQYYREEENGRGNFPPRFSGLQFPNYSSELNVNALELDDSALYLCASSWGQGYSGNTIYFGEGSWLTVV.

This chain uses TRBV27 with TRBJ1-5, with 9 bases that match TRBD1. J was trimmed by 3 bases and V by 6 bases; bases with no gene match: 6. Germline values: CDR1 MNHEY, CDR2 SMNVEV (reference sequence). The CDR3 runs to 15 residues. The CDR3 DNA reads TGTGCCAGCAGAGCGGGACAGGGTCTCAATCAGCCCCAGCATTTT. Translation gives CASRAGQGLNQPQHF.

The CDR3 reads CASSTNQGTEAFF. The DNA for the CDR3 is TGTGCCAGCAGTACGAACCAGGGGACTGAAGCTTTCTTT. The chain uses TRBV6-5 and TRBJ1-1, with D possibly TRBD1 on 6 matching bases. CDR1 MNHEY and CDR2 SVGAGI come from the germline V gene. The CDR3 runs 13 residues. Trimming shortened V by 5 bases and J by 5 bases, and 12 bases separated the two germline ends.

The CDR3 protein is CASSRLRGYDGYTF. The CDR3 bases are TGTGCCAGCAGTCGGCTCAGGGGGTACGATGGCTACACCTTC. The V call is TRBV27, the J call TRBJ1-2; the match to TRBD1 covers 7 bases. Germline V lookup: CDR1 MNHEY, CDR2 SMNVEV (reference sequence). The CDR3 loop spans 14 amino acids. J was trimmed by 6 bases and V by 5 bases; bases with no gene match: 9.

V gene TRBV24-1 combines with J gene TRBJ1-1; D is perhaps TRBD1 (6 bases). V was shortened by 8 bases and J by 4 bases, with 13 bases between the two germline ends. Per germline, CDR1 KGHDR and CDR2 SFDVKD. This CDR3 contains 13 residues. CDR3 loop: CATTQGRGTEAFF. The CDR3 DNA is TGTGCCACCACACAGGGCCGGGGCACTGAAGCTTTCTTT.

V usage is TRBV7-3 and J usage is TRBJ2-1; 10 bases match TRBD1. This CDR3 is 19 amino acids long. The trim removed 4 bases at V and 1 base at J, leaving 13 bases unmatched. Germline CDR1 SGHTA, CDR2 FQGTGA. CDR3 protein: CASSSGQGSIRGSYNEQFF. CDR3 sequence (DNA): TGTGCCAGCAGCTCGGGACAGGGGAGCATAAGAGGTTCCTACAATGAGCAGTTCTTC.

The V and J genes are TRBV5-1 and TRBJ1-1, with a possible D match to TRBD1 (6 bases). The CDR3 runs 15 residues. Trimming pared 0 bases from V and 4 bases from J, leaving 13 bases between. The germline CDR1 and CDR2 sequences are SGHRS and YFSETQ. CDR3 region: CASSLDLRGSTEAFF. CDR3 nucleotide sequence: TGCGCCAGCAGCTTGGATCTCAGGGGATCCACTGAAGCTTTCTTT. The full variable domain, with the rest looked up from reference TRBV5-1 and TRBJ1-1, is KAGVTQTPRYLIKTRGQQVTLSCSPISGHRSVSWYQQTPGQGLQFLFEYFSETQRNKGNFPGRFSGRQFSNSRSEMNVSTLELGDSALYLCASSLDLRGSTEAFFGQGTRLTVV.

The J gene is TRBJ2-5, the V gene TRBV28, with TRBD2 identical over 7 bases. CDR3 size: 15 residues. V lost 5 bases, J lost 5 bases, and 11 bases stayed unmatched. Germline loops: CDR1 MDHEN, CDR2 SYDVKM. The CDR3 DNA sequence: TGTGCCAGCAGTACCCCGGGGGAGGGGAGGGAGACCCAGTACTTC. Protein: CASSTPGEGRETQYF.

The J gene is TRBJ2-7, the V gene TRBV5-5; no firm D call. The CDR3 contains 13 residues. The V gene lost 0 bases and the J gene lost 3 bases, with 7 bases spanning the gap. The germline gives CDR1 SGHKS, CDR2 YYEKEE (reference sequence). CDR3 amino acids: CASSLAFGYEQYF. As DNA, the CDR3 is TGTGCCAGCAGCTTGGCCTTCGGCTACGAGCAGTACTTC.